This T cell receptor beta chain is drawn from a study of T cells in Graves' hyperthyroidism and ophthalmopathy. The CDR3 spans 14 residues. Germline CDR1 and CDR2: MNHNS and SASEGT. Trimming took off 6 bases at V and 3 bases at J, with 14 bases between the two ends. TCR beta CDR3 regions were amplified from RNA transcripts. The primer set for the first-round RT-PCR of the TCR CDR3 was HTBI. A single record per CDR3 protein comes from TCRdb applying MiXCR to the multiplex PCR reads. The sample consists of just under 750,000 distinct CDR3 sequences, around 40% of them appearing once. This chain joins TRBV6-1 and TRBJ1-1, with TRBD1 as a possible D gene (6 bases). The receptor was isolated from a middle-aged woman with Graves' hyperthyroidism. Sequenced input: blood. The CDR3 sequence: CASSATGLDTEAFF. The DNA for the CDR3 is TGTGCCAGCAGCGCAACAGGGTTGGACACTGAAGCTTTCTTT.